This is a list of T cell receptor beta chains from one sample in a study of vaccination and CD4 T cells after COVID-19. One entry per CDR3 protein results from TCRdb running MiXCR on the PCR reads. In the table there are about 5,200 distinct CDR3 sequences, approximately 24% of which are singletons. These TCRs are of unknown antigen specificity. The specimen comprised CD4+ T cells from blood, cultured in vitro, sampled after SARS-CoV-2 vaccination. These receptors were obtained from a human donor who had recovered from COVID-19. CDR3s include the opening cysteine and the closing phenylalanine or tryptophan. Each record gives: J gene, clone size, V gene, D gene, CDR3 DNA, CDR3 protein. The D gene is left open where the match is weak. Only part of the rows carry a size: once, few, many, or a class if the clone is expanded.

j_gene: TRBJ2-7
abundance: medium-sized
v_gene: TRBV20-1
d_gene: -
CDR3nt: TGCAGTGCTAGAGGTACAGGGAAGTTAGCCTCCTACGAGCAGTACTTC
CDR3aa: CSARGTGKLASYEQYF

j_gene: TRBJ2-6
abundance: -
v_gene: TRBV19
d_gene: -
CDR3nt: TGTGCCAGTAGTATAAGGCCTAGCTCTGGGGCCAACGTCCTGACTTTC
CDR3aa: CASSIRPSSGANVLTF

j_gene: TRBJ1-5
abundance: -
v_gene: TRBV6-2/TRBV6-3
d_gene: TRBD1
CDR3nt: TGTGCCAGCAGAGGACAGGGCAGTCAGCCCCAGCATTTT
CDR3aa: CASRGQGSQPQHF

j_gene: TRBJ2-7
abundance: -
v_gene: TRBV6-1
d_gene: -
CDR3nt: TGTGCCAGTGTAGGGGCCTGGGAGCAGTACTTC
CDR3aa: CASVGAWEQYF

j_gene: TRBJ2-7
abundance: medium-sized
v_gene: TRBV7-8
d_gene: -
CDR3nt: TGTGCCAGCAGCTTAAAGGCCCTATCTCTCTACGAGCAGTACTTC
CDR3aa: CASSLKALSLYEQYF

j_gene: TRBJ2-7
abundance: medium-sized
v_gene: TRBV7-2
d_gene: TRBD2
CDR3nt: TGTGCCAGCAGCTTAGTTCCGGCTAGCGGGAAATACTTCTACGAGCAGTACTTC
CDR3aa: CASSLVPASGKYFYEQYF

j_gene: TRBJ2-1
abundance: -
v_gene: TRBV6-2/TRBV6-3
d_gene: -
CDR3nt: TGTGCCAGCAGTTACGATCTCGGGACGGGTCCCACTACAATGAGGCAGTTCTTC
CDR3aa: CASSYDLGTGPTTMRQFF

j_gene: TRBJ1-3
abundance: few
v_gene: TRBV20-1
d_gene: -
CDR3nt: TGCAGTGCTAGAGATCCAGTCCGAAACACCATATATTTT
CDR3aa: CSARDPVRNTIYF

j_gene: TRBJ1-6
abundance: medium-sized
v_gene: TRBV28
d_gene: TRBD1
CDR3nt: TGTGCCAGCAGCCCCGGGACAGGGCATTCACCCCTCCACTTT
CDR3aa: CASSPGTGHSPLHF

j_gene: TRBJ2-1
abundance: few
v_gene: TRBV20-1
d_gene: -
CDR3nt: TGCAGCCTAAGCGGAGGCGATTACAATGAGCAGTTCTTC
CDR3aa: CSLSGGDYNEQFF

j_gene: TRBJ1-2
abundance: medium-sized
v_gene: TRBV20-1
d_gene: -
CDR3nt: TGCAGTGCGCACTCGGGAGCCCAGTGGGACTATGGCTACACCTTC
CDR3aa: CSAHSGAQWDYGYTF

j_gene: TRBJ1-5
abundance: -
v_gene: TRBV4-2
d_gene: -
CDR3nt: TGTGCCAGCAGCCCCGCCGGAGGGGATAGCAATCAGCCCCAGCATTTT
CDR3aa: CASSPAGGDSNQPQHF

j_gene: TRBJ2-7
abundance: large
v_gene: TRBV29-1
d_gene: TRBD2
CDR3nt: TGCAGCGTAGGAGGTGACGGGGGGACCGAGCAGTACTTC
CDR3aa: CSVGGDGGTEQYF

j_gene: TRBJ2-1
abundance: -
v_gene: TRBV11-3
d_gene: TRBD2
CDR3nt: TGTGCCAGCAGCTTAGGGCTAGCGGATCTAGGAGAGCAGTTCTTC
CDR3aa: CASSLGLADLGEQFF

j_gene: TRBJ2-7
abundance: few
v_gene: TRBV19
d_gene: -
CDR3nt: TGTGCCAGAGGGGTCAACTACGAGCAGTACTTC
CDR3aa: CARGVNYEQYF

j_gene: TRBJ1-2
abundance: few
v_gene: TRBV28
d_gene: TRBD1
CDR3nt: TGTGCCAGCAGTCGGACAGGAGCCTATGGCTACACCTTC
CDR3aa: CASSRTGAYGYTF

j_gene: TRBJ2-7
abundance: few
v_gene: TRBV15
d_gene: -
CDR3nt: TGTGCCACCAGCAGAGGCTTAGGACTTACCCTCTCCGAGCAGTACTTC
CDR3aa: CATSRGLGLTLSEQYF

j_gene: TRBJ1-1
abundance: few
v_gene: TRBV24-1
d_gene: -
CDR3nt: TGTGCCACCAGTCCACTCCAGGGGAGCACTGAAGCTTTCTTT
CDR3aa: CATSPLQGSTEAFF

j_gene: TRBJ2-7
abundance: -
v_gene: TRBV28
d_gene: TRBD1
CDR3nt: TGTGCCAGCACTAGATCGGGGACAGGGTCTGACGAGCAGTACTTC
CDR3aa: CASTRSGTGSDEQYF

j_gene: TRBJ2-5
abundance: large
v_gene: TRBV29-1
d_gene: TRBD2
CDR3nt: TGCAGCGCGGGCGCAGGGAGCGGGAGGGGCCAAGAGACCCAGTACTTC
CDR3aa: CSAGAGSGRGQETQYF

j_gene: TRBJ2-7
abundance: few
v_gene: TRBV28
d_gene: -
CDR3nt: TGTGCCAGCAGTTTATGGGGGGACGGTGCACGTAAGGAGCAGTACTTC
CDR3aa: CASSLWGDGARKEQYF

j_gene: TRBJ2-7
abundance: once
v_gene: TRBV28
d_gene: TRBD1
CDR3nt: TGTGCCAGCAGTTTACCCGGGACAGGGCGAGTCGAGCAGTACTTC
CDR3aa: CASSLPGTGRVEQYF

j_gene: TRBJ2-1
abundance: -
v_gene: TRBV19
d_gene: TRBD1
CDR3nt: TGTGCCAGTAGTACTGCGGGGCGGACAGGGAATGGGGCTGAGCAGTTCTTC
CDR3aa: CASSTAGRTGNGAEQFF

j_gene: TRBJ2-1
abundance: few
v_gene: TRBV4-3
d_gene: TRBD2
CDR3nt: TGCGCCAGCAGCCAAGATGGGGGGACTAGCGGGAGGGCCAGGAATGAGCAGTTCTTC
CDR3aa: CASSQDGGTSGRARNEQFF

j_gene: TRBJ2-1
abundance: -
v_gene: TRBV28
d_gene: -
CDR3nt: TGTGCCAGCAGTACTACACGGGGGCAGTTCTTC
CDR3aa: CASSTTRGQFF

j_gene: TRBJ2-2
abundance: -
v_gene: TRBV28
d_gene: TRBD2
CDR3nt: TGTGCCAGCAGTTCCCAGACCCTAGCGGGGGCCGGGGAGCTGTTTTTT
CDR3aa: CASSSQTLAGAGELFF

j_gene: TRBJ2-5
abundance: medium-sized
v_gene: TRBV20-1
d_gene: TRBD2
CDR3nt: TGCAGTGCTCCTAGCGGGAGCCAAGAGACCCAGTACTTC
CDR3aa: CSAPSGSQETQYF

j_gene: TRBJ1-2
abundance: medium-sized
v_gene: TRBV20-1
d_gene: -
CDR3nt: TGCAGTGCTCCCGGGCAGACAGACTATGGCTACACCTTC
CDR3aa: CSAPGQTDYGYTF

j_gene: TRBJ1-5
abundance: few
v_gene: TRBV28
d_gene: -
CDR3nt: TGTGCCAGCAGTCCCGAAGGACGGACTAATCAGCCCCAGCATTTT
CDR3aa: CASSPEGRTNQPQHF

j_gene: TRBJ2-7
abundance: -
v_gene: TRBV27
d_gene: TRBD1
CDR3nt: TGTGCCAGCAGTTTATCGAATCCAGGGGGATCTACCTACGAGCAGTACTTC
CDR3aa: CASSLSNPGGSTYEQYF

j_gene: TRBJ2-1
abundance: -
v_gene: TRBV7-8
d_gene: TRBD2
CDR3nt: TGTGCCAGCAGCCCGGGACTAGCGGTCTACAATGAGCAGTTCTTC
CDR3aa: CASSPGLAVYNEQFF

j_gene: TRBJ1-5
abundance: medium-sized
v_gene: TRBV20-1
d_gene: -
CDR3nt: TGCAGTGCTATTAAGGGACGGATCAATCAGCCCCAGCATTTT
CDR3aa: CSAIKGRINQPQHF

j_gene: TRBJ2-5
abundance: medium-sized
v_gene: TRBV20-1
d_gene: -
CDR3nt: TGCAGTGCCCCTCTGATTGAGACCCAGTACTTC
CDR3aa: CSAPLIETQYF

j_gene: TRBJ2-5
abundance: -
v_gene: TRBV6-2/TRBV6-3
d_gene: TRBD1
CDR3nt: TGTGCCAGCAGTTACGGGACAGGGGAGCAAGAGACCCAGTACTTC
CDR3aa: CASSYGTGEQETQYF

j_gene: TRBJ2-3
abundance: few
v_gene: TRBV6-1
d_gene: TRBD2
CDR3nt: TGTGCCAGCAGTAGCGGGATCAGCACAGATACGCAGTATTTT
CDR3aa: CASSSGISTDTQYF

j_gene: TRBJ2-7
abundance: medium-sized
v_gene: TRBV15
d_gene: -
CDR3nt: TGTGCCACCAGCAGAGATGCGCAGGGTGCTTACTACGAGCAGTACTTC
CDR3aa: CATSRDAQGAYYEQYF

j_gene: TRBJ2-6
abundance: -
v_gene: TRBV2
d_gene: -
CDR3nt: TGTGCCAGCAGTACGGACGCAGTCCTGACTTTC
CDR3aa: CASSTDAVLTF

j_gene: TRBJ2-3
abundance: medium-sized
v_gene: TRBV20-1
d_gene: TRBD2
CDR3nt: TGCAGTGCTAGAGGGCTCTATAGCGGGGGGACAGATACGCAGTATTTT
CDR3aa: CSARGLYSGGTDTQYF

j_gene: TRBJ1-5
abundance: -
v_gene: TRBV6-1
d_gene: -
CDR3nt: TGTGCCAGCTTCCCGGAGTTCTCCAGGGTGGTTCAGCCCCAGCATTTT
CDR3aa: CASFPEFSRVVQPQHF

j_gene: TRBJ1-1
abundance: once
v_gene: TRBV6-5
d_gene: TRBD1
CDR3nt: TGTGCCAGCAGTTTCGGGACAGTCAGGAACACTGAAGCTTTCTTT
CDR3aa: CASSFGTVRNTEAFF

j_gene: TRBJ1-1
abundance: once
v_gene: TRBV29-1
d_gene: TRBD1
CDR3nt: TGCAGCGCAGGGGGGGGAAGGGGTTCGAACACTGAAGCTTTCTTT
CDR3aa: CSAGGGRGSNTEAFF

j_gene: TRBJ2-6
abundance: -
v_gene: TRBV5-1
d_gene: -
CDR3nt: TGCGCCAGCAGCCTAGGGGCTGGGGCCAACGTCCTGACTTTC
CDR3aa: CASSLGAGANVLTF